The T cell receptor beta chain described here comes from a study of blood T cell repertoires in COVID-19. On the study more broadly: COVID-19 samples from acute and convalescent phases originated in the United States, Italy and Spain. In each case, the material was cDNA or gDNA derived from T cells, B-cell-depleted T cells, or PBMCs.

This CDR3 contains 16 residues. Germline values: CDR1 SGDLS, CDR2 YYNGEE. Trimming stripped 0 bases from V and 2 bases from J, with 13 bases between. Under the authors' procedure: It was from reference gene primer amplification that nucleated cell counts were estimated. Produced via immunoSEQ multiplex PCR; TCRdb's table is partial and in-frame only. V, J and clone size are those of that table, while D and trimming were read from the DNA. The data show some 260,000 clones, less than 85% seen once. The J gene is TRBJ2-3, the V gene TRBV9; TRBD2 might be the D (5 bases). Sequencing was carried out using peripheral blood. The clonotype was recovered from a young woman with acute or convalescent COVID-19. The CDR3 sequence: CASSVASSPLTDTQYF. DNA of the CDR3: TGTGCCAGCAGCGTAGCTAGCTCCCCACTCACAGATACGCAGTATTTT. Supplemented by reference TRBV9 and TRBJ2-3, the full variable domain reads DSGVTQTPKHLITATGQRVTLRCSPRSGDLSVYWYQQSLDQGLQFLIQYYNGEERAKGNILERFSAQQFPDLHSELNLSSLELGDSALYFCASSVASSPLTDTQYFGPGTRLTVL.